This T cell receptor beta chain emerged from a study of cytomegalovirus exposure and HLA in healthy donors. Study conclusions and caveats: With DRB1 most and HLA-C fewest, TCR association rates differed between HLA loci in a later analysis. Common viral pathogens (according to a later analysis) appeared linked to several of the most significant clusters.

Points on this clone: Its antigen is unknown.

60 Vbeta and 13 Jbeta primers were used in PCR. The assay was immunoSEQ multiplex PCR, and TCRdb's table has in-frame clones only and misses some. Recorded here are 200,000 to 250,000 clones; the top ten clones represent roughly 1.2%. Germline assignment: CDR1 SGHTA and CDR2 FQGNSA. The CDR3 runs to 12 residues. Trimming shortened V by 5 bases and J by 8 bases, and 12 bases separated the two germline ends. The TCR originated in a girl aged 2 to 9 in good health and CMV-seropositive. The V and J genes are TRBV7-2 and TRBJ1-1; D is ambiguous. Sequences were obtained from PBMCs. CDR3 sequence: CASSGGSREAFF. In DNA form, the CDR3 reads TGTGCCAGCAGCGGAGGAAGCAGGGAAGCTTTCTTT.